Each of the 9 T cell receptor beta chains below was sequenced from the same sample in a study of memory CD4+ T cells and cytomegalovirus serostatus. The sort gate was single viable CD3+CD4+CD8-CD45RO+ cells for memory CD4+ T cells. The data were produced by immunoSEQ multiplex PCR, yet TCRdb's version contains in-frame clones alone and is incomplete. The table lists roughly 54,000 clones, around 81% of them singletons, with more than 1.5% in the top ten. What was sequenced was memory CD4+ T cells from blood. The receptors shown here come from an adult in good health and CMV-seronegative.

This clone came up a few times. The V gene is TRBV28, the J gene TRBJ1-2; D is possibly TRBD1 (5 bases). Germline CDR1 and CDR2: MDHEN and SYDVKM. V was shortened by 6 bases and J by 7 bases, with 15 bases between the two germline ends. This CDR3 region has 13 residues. CDR3 sequence: CASRRSRVGGYTF. The CDR3 DNA is TGTGCCAGCAGACGTAGCAGGGTGGGTGGCTACACCTTC.

The chain carries TRBV6-5 and TRBJ2-2; TRBD2 matches at 8 bases. Germline CDR1 reads MNHEY; CDR2 reads SVGAGI. CDR3 length: 14 residues. Germline trimming cut 4 bases from V and 6 bases from J; bases unmatched to any gene: 4. CDR3 sequence reads: CASSSPGGAGELFF. The CDR3 DNA sequence: TGTGCCAGCAGTTCCCCGGGGGGGGCCGGGGAGCTGTTTTTT.

The chain uses TRBV11-3 and TRBJ2-1; 7 bases match TRBD2. The CDR3 runs 15 residues. The J segment lost 6 bases and the V segment lost 5 bases, leaving 10 bases of the junction unmatched. Per germline, CDR1 SGHNT and CDR2 YENEEA. CDR3 in amino acids: CASSPTSALGNEQFF. DNA for the CDR3: TGTGCCAGCAGCCCCACTAGCGCCCTGGGCAATGAGCAGTTCTTC.

This chain joins TRBV10-2 and TRBJ1-1; 11 positions match TRBD1. The CDR3 loop spans 15 amino acids. Germline V CDR1 and CDR2: WSHSY, SAAADI. The ends lost 5 bases at V and 4 bases at J; junction bases unmatched: 6. In nucleotides, the CDR3 is TGCGCCAGCAGTACTACCGGGACAGGGGGCACTGAAGCTTTCTTT. Protein sequence: CASSTTGTGGTEAFF.

The rearrangement joins TRBV29-1 to TRBJ2-1; D is ambiguous. Per the germline V gene, CDR1 is SQVTM and CDR2 is ANQGSEA. This CDR3 region has 10 residues. V was clipped by 4 bases and J by 4 bases, with 2 bases between them. CDR3 nucleotides: TGCAGCGTTGGATACAATGAGCAGTTCTTC. Translation gives CSVGYNEQFF.

Here the CDR3 reads CASSPLAGGFQETQYF. CDR3 DNA: TGTGCCAGCTCACCTTTAGCGGGAGGGTTCCAAGAGACCCAGTACTTC. The V gene is TRBV18, the J gene TRBJ2-5; 11 bases line up with TRBD2. CDR3 size: 16 residues. Unmatched junction bases numbered 4, after V lost 3 bases and J lost 1 base. Per the germline V gene, CDR1 is KGHSH and CDR2 is LQKENI.

This clone was seen only once. The CDR3 DNA is TGTGCCAGTAGGCCCCGCATTGGGAACACTGAAGCTTTCTTT. Translated: CASRPRIGNTEAFF. The chain joins TRBV19 to TRBJ1-1; D gene unclear. V gave up 6 bases and J gave up 1 base, with 12 bases separating them. The CDR3 runs to 14 residues. Germline CDR1 reads LNHDA; CDR2 reads SQIVND (reference sequence).

This clone has only a few counts. The V call is TRBV28, the J call TRBJ1-1; D is possibly TRBD1 (5 bases). V lost 2 bases, J lost 7 bases, and 11 bases lay in between. Per germline, CDR1 MDHEN and CDR2 SYDVKM. The CDR3 spans 13 residues. This CDR3 reads CASSLVGQGEAFF. Here the CDR3 DNA reads TGTGCCAGCAGTTTAGTCGGGCAGGGTGAAGCTTTCTTT. Full variable domain (rest looked up from reference TRBV28 and TRBJ1-1): DVKVTQSSRYLVKRTGEKVFLECVQDMDHENMFWYRQDPGLGLRLIYFSYDVKMKEKGDIPEGYSVSREKKERFSLILESASTNQTSMYLCASSLVGQGEAFFGQGTRLTVV.

This sequence joins TRBV6-5 and TRBJ2-7; tentative D call: TRBD1 (6 bases). Trimming removed 2 bases at V and 5 bases at J, with 19 bases between. Germline-derived CDR1 and CDR2 are MNHEY and SVGAGI. The CDR3 contains 16 residues. The CDR3 nucleotides are TGTGCCAGCAGTTACCGTATCGGTCAGGGGATGAACGAGCAGTACTTC. This translates into CASSYRIGQGMNEQYF.